This is a list of T cell receptor beta chains from one sample in a study of T cell responses to AZD1222 COVID-19 vaccine. The table came from immunoSEQ multiplex PCR; TCRdb's copy has only in-frame clones and leaves some out. The sample lists approximately 190,000 clones; over 85% were seen once. Sequenced here: peripheral blood, sampled 28 days after the second dose of the MenACWY control vaccine. Receptors originate from an adult who received the MenACWY meningococcal vaccine as a control. Each CDR3 is given with its conserved first and last residue. A D gene is named only where the DNA matches it firmly. Expanded clones get a size class; other rows say once, few or many, or leave the size out.

abundance: -; len: 11; v_gene: TRBV29-1; j_gene: TRBJ1-5; d_gene: -; CDR3nt: TGCAGCGTTGGAGGGCCCGGGCCCCAGCATTTT; CDR3aa: CSVGGPGPQHF
abundance: -; len: 15; v_gene: TRBV5-1; j_gene: TRBJ2-7; d_gene: -; CDR3nt: TGCGCCAGCAGCTTGGATTCGCTATACTACGTCAAGCAGTACTTC; CDR3aa: CASSLDSLYYVKQYF
abundance: -; len: 15; v_gene: TRBV24-1; j_gene: TRBJ2-3; d_gene: -; CDR3nt: TGTGCCACCACCGACGGACGGGATATCACAGATACGCAGTATTTT; CDR3aa: CATTDGRDITDTQYF
abundance: -; len: 14; v_gene: TRBV27; j_gene: TRBJ1-1; d_gene: -; CDR3nt: TGTGCCAGCAGTTCCCCAGACCCTAACACTGAAGCTTTCTTT; CDR3aa: CASSSPDPNTEAFF
abundance: -; len: 15; v_gene: TRBV13; j_gene: TRBJ2-5; d_gene: -; CDR3nt: TGTGCCAGCAGTTTCTCCCAAGGGGGGTCGGAGACCCAGTACTTC; CDR3aa: CASSFSQGGSETQYF
abundance: -; len: 14; v_gene: TRBV18; j_gene: TRBJ2-7; d_gene: -; CDR3nt: TGTGCCAGCTCACCACAGGGTGGAGGCTACGAGCAGTACTTC; CDR3aa: CASSPQGGGYEQYF
abundance: -; len: 15; v_gene: TRBV2; j_gene: TRBJ1-1; d_gene: -; CDR3nt: TGTGCCAGCAGAGTCAGGGTCGCCGAGAACACTGAAGCTTTCTTT; CDR3aa: CASRVRVAENTEAFF
abundance: -; len: 14; v_gene: TRBV4-3; j_gene: TRBJ1-2; d_gene: -; CDR3nt: TGCGCCAGCAGCCAAGAGACAGGAGCCTATGGCTACACCTTC; CDR3aa: CASSQETGAYGYTF
abundance: -; len: 13; v_gene: TRBV10-3; j_gene: TRBJ1-2; d_gene: -; CDR3nt: TGTGCCATCAGTGAGTCGGCCGGGCACGGCTACACCTTC; CDR3aa: CAISESAGHGYTF
abundance: -; len: 14; v_gene: TRBV28; j_gene: TRBJ2-5; d_gene: -; CDR3nt: TGTGCCAGCAAAGGAGGCGGGACCCGTGAGACCCAGTACTTC; CDR3aa: CASKGGGTRETQYF
abundance: -; len: 13; v_gene: TRBV12-5; j_gene: TRBJ1-1; d_gene: -; CDR3nt: TGTGCTAGTGGTTACGAGCACTACACTGAAGCTTTCTTT; CDR3aa: CASGYEHYTEAFF
abundance: -; len: 14; v_gene: TRBV7-9; j_gene: TRBJ1-4; d_gene: -; CDR3nt: TGTGCCAGCAGCTTAGCTAGAGGGGATGAAAAACTGTTTTTT; CDR3aa: CASSLARGDEKLFF
abundance: -; len: 14; v_gene: TRBV3-1/TRBV3-2; j_gene: TRBJ1-1; d_gene: -; CDR3nt: TGTGCCAGCAGCCAAGAAGGGGGTATTACTGAAGCTTTCTTT; CDR3aa: CASSQEGGITEAFF
abundance: -; len: 16; v_gene: TRBV5-1; j_gene: TRBJ1-6; d_gene: -; CDR3nt: TGCGCCAGCAGCTTGGAGGGCCTCTCCTATAATTCACCCCTCCACTTT; CDR3aa: CASSLEGLSYNSPLHF
abundance: -; len: 16; v_gene: TRBV5-1; j_gene: TRBJ2-1; d_gene: -; CDR3nt: TGCGCCAGCAGCTTAACTGATACTAGCAGCTGGGATGAGCAGTTCTTC; CDR3aa: CASSLTDTSSWDEQFF
abundance: once; len: 16; v_gene: TRBV7-2; j_gene: TRBJ1-1; d_gene: TRBD1; CDR3nt: TGTGCCAGCAGCTTCGGGACAGGGGTCCTGAACACTGAAGCTTTCTTT; CDR3aa: CASSFGTGVLNTEAFF
abundance: -; len: 14; v_gene: TRBV18; j_gene: TRBJ1-2; d_gene: -; CDR3nt: TGTGCCAGCGTTGGTGAGACAGCTAACTATGGCTACACCTTC; CDR3aa: CASVGETANYGYTF
abundance: few; len: 12; v_gene: TRBV28; j_gene: TRBJ1-1; d_gene: -; CDR3nt: TGTGCCAGCAATTGGGCAGGTACTGAAGCTTTCTTT; CDR3aa: CASNWAGTEAFF
abundance: -; len: 16; v_gene: TRBV7-2; j_gene: TRBJ1-1; d_gene: -; CDR3nt: TGTGCCAGCAGCTTAGTGTGGGTCGGAGCGAACACTGAAGCTTTCTTT; CDR3aa: CASSLVWVGANTEAFF
abundance: -; len: 16; v_gene: TRBV28; j_gene: TRBJ1-3; d_gene: -; CDR3nt: TGTGCCAGCAGCGGAGCGGACACGCTAGGTGGAAACACCATATATTTT; CDR3aa: CASSGADTLGGNTIYF
abundance: -; len: 15; v_gene: TRBV5-8; j_gene: TRBJ1-1; d_gene: -; CDR3nt: TGTGCCAGCAGCTTGGGGGCCGGGGTGAACACTGAAGCTTTCTTT; CDR3aa: CASSLGAGVNTEAFF
abundance: -; len: 14; v_gene: TRBV29-1; j_gene: TRBJ2-1; d_gene: TRBD2; CDR3nt: TGCAGCGTTATAGTAGCGGGAGATTACAATGAGCAGTTCTTC; CDR3aa: CSVIVAGDYNEQFF
abundance: -; len: 13; v_gene: TRBV15; j_gene: TRBJ2-2; d_gene: -; CDR3nt: TGTGCCACCAGCAGGGGTCTGACCGGGGAGCTGTTTTTT; CDR3aa: CATSRGLTGELFF
abundance: many; len: 13; v_gene: TRBV2; j_gene: TRBJ1-1; d_gene: TRBD1; CDR3nt: TGTGCCAGCAGCGTCGGACAGGGCTCTGAAGCTTTCTTT; CDR3aa: CASSVGQGSEAFF
abundance: -; len: 12; v_gene: TRBV6-2/TRBV6-3; j_gene: TRBJ1-2; d_gene: -; CDR3nt: TGTGCCAGCAGCCCGACCGCGGATGGCTACACCTTC; CDR3aa: CASSPTADGYTF